One sample yielded the 14 T cell receptor beta chains listed below, sequenced in a study of blood T cell repertoires in COVID-19 (dated by TCRdb to 2020 to 2022). The library was built by means of the immunoSEQ multiplex PCR assay. This immuneACCESS table, as held by TCRdb, lists in-frame sequences with V and J called but not all clones. Of the missing ones, under half trace to an unresolved V gene in checked studies; the others have no known cause. Present in this sample are about 60,000 clones, around 84% of which were seen just once. The ten largest clones represent about a sixth of the sample. Sequencing was performed on peripheral blood. These receptors were taken from a man in his 70s with active COVID-19.

The chain joins TRBV24-1 to TRBJ2-5; tentative D call: TRBD2 (6 bases). V lost 4 bases and J 2 bases, leaving 13 bases between the germline ends. Germline CDR1 KGHDR, CDR2 SFDVKD. CDR3 size: 15 residues. The CDR3 is CATSEGIGGQETQYF. The CDR3, as DNA: TGTGCCACCAGTGAAGGGATAGGAGGGCAAGAGACCCAGTACTTC.

This clone has just one count. V gene TRBV2 combines with J gene TRBJ2-7; a possible D gene is TRBD1 (6 bases). The CDR3 consists of 18 residues. CDR1 SNHLY and CDR2 FYNNEI come from the germline V gene. V lost 3 bases to trimming and J lost 2 bases, with 23 bases between them. The CDR3 here is CASSEYLLGDTRTYEQYF. The CDR3 region has the DNA TGTGCCAGCAGTGAGTATCTTTTAGGGGACACCAGAACCTACGAGCAGTACTTC.

The gene calls are TRBV27 and TRBJ2-1, with a possible D match to TRBD2 (5 bases). Trimming removed 5 bases at V and 1 base at J, with 12 bases between. Germline V gives CDR1 MNHEY, CDR2 SMNVEV (reference sequence). The length of the CDR3 is 15 residues. CDR3 DNA: TGTGCCAGCAGTAGAGGGAGTGCATCCTACAATGAGCAGTTCTTC. This gives the protein CASSRGSASYNEQFF.

This chain joins TRBV5-1 and TRBJ2-3, with 9 bases aligning to TRBD1. The CDR3 consists of 14 residues. J was trimmed by 4 bases and V by 4 bases; bases with no gene match: 4. Germline V lookup: CDR1 SGHRS, CDR2 YFSETQ. The CDR3 DNA is TGCGCCAGCAGCGAGGGACAGGGAGCAGATACGCAGTATTTT. It is translated as CASSEGQGADTQYF.

This chain joins TRBV24-1 and TRBJ2-2; 13 bases agree with TRBD2. V trimming: 4 bases; J trimming: 6 bases; junction bases outside the gene matches: 7. This CDR3 region has 17 residues. The V gene's germline CDR1 is KGHDR and CDR2 SFDVKD. The CDR3 nucleotides read TGTGCCACCAGTGACCTCACTAGCGGGAGGGCCGCCGGGGAGCTGTTTTTT. Translated: CATSDLTSGRAAGELFF.

This rearrangement joins TRBV6-5 to TRBJ1-1; 7 bases agree with TRBD1. V gave up 6 bases and J gave up 10 bases; unmatched junction bases: 8. The CDR3 has 12 amino acids. Germline V gene lookup returns CDR1 MNHEY and CDR2 SVGAGI. CDR3 region: CASSLGQRVAFF. CDR3 coding DNA: TGTGCCAGCAGCTTGGGACAGAGGGTAGCTTTCTTT.

The chain recombines TRBV19 with TRBJ1-1; 8 bases are a match to TRBD1. Germline V gene data show CDR1 as LNHDA and CDR2 as SQIVND (reference sequence). CDR3 length equals 15 residues. V lost 5 bases to trimming and J lost 4 bases; unmatched junction nucleotides: 9. The CDR3 loop is CASSLLGDRSTEAFF. Here the CDR3 DNA reads TGTGCCAGTAGTTTATTAGGGGACAGGAGCACTGAAGCTTTCTTT.

This clone is a singleton in its sample. The chain combines TRBV2 with TRBJ2-3; no firm D call. Trimming left V 7 bases short and J 4 bases short, with 12 bases between. Germline assignment: CDR1 SNHLY and CDR2 FYNNEI. The CDR3 is 13 residues long. The CDR3 protein is CASNRDIADTQYF. The CDR3 DNA sequence: TGTGCCAGCAATAGAGACATAGCAGATACGCAGTATTTT.

The chain joins TRBV5-6 to TRBJ1-5; possibly TRBD1 for D (5 bases). The V end lost 2 bases, the J end lost 11 bases, and 11 bases lay between the germline ends. Germline CDR1 SGHDT, CDR2 YYEEEE. CDR3 length: 12 residues. The DNA for the CDR3 is TGTGCCAGCAGCTTCGAGTCGGGGGCCCAGCATTTT. Its protein product is CASSFESGAQHF.

The DNA of the CDR3 is TGTGCCAGCAGCCAAGGCGGATTAAGGGAGCAGTACTTC. Amino acid sequence: CASSQGGLREQYF. This chain links TRBV14 with TRBJ2-7, with D unclear. V lost 1 base to trimming and J lost 7 bases, with 11 bases between them. Germline CDR1 is SGHDN and CDR2 is FVKESK. The CDR3 loop spans 13 amino acids. Drawing the rest from reference TRBV14 and TRBJ2-7, the complete variable domain is EAGVTQFPSHSVIEKGQTVTLRCDPISGHDNLYWYRRVMGKEIKFLLHFVKESKQDESGMPNNRFLAERTGGTYSTLKVQPAELEDSGVYFCASSQGGLREQYFGPGTRLTVT.

CDR3 in DNA: TGTGCCAGCAGCCAAGACGGGACAGGAGGCTACAATGAGCAGTTCTTC. Translating it yields CASSQDGTGGYNEQFF. The rearrangement uses TRBV4-2 and TRBJ2-1; 8 bases fit TRBD1. The CDR3 has 16 residues. Germline assignment: CDR1 LGHNA and CDR2 YNFKEQ. The V and J ends lost 0 bases and 3 bases, in that order; junction bases with no gene match: 4.

The sample holds one count of this clone. The chain couples TRBV5-4 to TRBJ1-1; 7 nucleotides agree with TRBD1. The V gene end was trimmed by 4 bases and the J gene end by 1 base; junction bases not matched to a gene: 4. Germline lookup yields CDR1 SGHNT and CDR2 YYREEE (reference sequence). The CDR3 covers 14 residues. As DNA, the CDR3 is TGTGCCAGCAGCGGGAGACAGGGGAACACTGAAGCTTTCTTT. It translates to CASSGRQGNTEAFF.

V usage is TRBV5-1 and J usage is TRBJ2-5; TRBD2 matches at 11 bases. The CDR3 loop spans 15 amino acids. V trimming: 0 bases; J trimming: 4 bases; junction bases outside the gene matches: 2. Germline CDR1 SGHRS, CDR2 YFSETQ. CDR3 in DNA: TGCGCCAGCAGCTTGGAACTAGCGGGAGTAGAGACCCAGTACTTC. Translating gives CASSLELAGVETQYF.

The chain is built from TRBV11-3 and TRBJ2-1, with a weak D call TRBD2 (6 bases). Germline CDR1 is SGHNT and CDR2 is YENEEA. Trimming shortened V by 4 bases and J by 9 bases, and 10 bases separated the two germline ends. This CDR3 contains 12 residues. CDR3 sequence: CASSSGEGEQFF. DNA for the CDR3: TGTGCCAGCAGCTCGGGAGAGGGTGAGCAGTTCTTC.